This T cell receptor beta chain emerged from a study of blood T cell repertoires in COVID-19. At the level of the study: Collection of acute and convalescent COVID-19 samples took place in the United States, Italy and Spain. The cDNA or gDNA used as material had been derived from T cells, B-cell-depleted T cells, or PBMCs.

In the study's own analysis: Counts of nucleated cells, estimated from reference gene primer amplification, were obtained. Sequencing was performed with immunoSEQ multiplex PCR; in TCRdb, only in-frame clones are kept and a portion is missing. That table supplies the V and J calls and clone size; D and trimming were determined from the DNA. The sample includes around 20,000 clones, 80% to 85% of them seen just once. Germline CDR1 reads SNHLY; CDR2 reads FYNNEI. V trimming: 7 bases; J trimming: 8 bases; junction bases outside the gene matches: 6. The CDR3 runs to 13 residues. The source of this sequence is a man aged 40-55 years with acute or convalescent COVID-19. The chain recombines TRBV2 with TRBJ1-4, with TRBD1 identical over 8 bases. The sequencing sample was made of peripheral blood. CDR3 in amino acids: CASKDRAKEKLFF. In nucleotides, the CDR3 is TGTGCCAGCAAGGACAGGGCAAAAGAAAAACTGTTTTTT.